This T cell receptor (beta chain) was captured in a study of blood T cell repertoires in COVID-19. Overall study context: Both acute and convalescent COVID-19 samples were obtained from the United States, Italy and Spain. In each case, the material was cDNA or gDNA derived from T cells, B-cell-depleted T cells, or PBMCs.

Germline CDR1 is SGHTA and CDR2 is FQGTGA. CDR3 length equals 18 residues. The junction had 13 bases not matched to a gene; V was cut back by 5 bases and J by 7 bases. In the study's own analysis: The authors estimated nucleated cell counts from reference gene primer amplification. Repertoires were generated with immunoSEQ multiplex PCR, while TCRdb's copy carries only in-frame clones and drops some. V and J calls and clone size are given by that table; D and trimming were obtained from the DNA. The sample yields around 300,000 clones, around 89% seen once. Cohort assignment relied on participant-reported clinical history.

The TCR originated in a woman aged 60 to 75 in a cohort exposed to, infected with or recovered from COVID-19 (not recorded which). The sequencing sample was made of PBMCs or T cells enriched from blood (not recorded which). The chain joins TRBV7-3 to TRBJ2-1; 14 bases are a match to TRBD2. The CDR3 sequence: CASSTKSLGTSGRNEQFF. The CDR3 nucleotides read TGTGCCAGCAGCACTAAATCCCTAGGGACTAGCGGGAGAAATGAGCAGTTCTTC.